This T cell receptor (beta chain) comes out of a study of Tregs in tolerant kidney transplant recipients. TCRdb's table, derived via immunoSEQ multiplex PCR, lists solely in-frame clones and lacks some. This sample has 50,000 to 85,000 clones, with roughly 92% found just once. This CDR3 is 14 amino acids long. Germline V gene lookup returns CDR1 MNHEY and CDR2 SMNVEV (reference sequence). J was trimmed by 4 bases and V by 5 bases; bases with no gene match: 8. The chain recombines TRBV27 with TRBJ2-7; TRBD2 agrees at 7 bases. This TCR derives from a human donor who received a combined kidney and bone marrow transplant. The sequencing used CD8+ T cells from blood, collected before the transplant. In DNA form, the CDR3 reads TGTGCCAGCAGTGTGGGCAGGGAGGGATACGAGCAGTACTTC. Its translation is CASSVGREGYEQYF.